The 21 T cell receptor beta chains below come from one sample, sequenced in a study of blood T cell repertoires in COVID-19. Repertoires were generated with immunoSEQ multiplex PCR, while TCRdb's copy carries only in-frame clones and drops some. The data contain about 240,000 clones, 85% to 90% of them seen just once; the ten biggest clones take up approximately 6.8%. Input material: peripheral blood. Source of these receptors: a woman in her seventies with active or convalescent COVID-19.

V usage is TRBV29-1 and J usage is TRBJ2-5; maybe TRBD2 (6 bases). This CDR3 is built from 14 residues. Trimming removed 5 bases at V and 1 base at J, with 14 bases between. Germline V lookup: CDR1 SQVTM, CDR2 ANQGSEA. The CDR3 coding sequence is TGCAGCGTTCCAACCCGCGGGACCCAAGAGACCCAGTACTTC. Translation: CSVPTRGTQETQYF.

The chain has TRBV4-2 and TRBJ2-1, with 7 nucleotides matching TRBD2. After removal of 0 bases from V and 2 bases from J, the junction contained 7 bases not matched to a gene. This CDR3 region has 17 residues. Germline loops: CDR1 LGHNA, CDR2 YNFKEQ. CDR3 loop: CASSQEGSGLAYNEQFF. The CDR3 nucleotides are TGTGCCAGCAGCCAAGAAGGTTCAGGACTAGCCTACAATGAGCAGTTCTTC.

The chain links TRBV4-1 to TRBJ1-4; D is unresolved. Deletions cut 0 bases from V and 6 bases from J, with 14 bases between. The germline V gene has CDR1 MGHRA and CDR2 YSYEKL. The CDR3 sequence is 16 residues long. The CDR3 DNA reads TGCGCCAGCAGCCAAGATGGGGTGGGTAGCGATGAAAAACTGTTTTTT. Amino acid sequence: CASSQDGVGSDEKLFF.

This clone was seen just once. The chain carries TRBV29-1 and TRBJ2-3; possible D gene TRBD1, 6 bases. Germline lookup yields CDR1 SQVTM and CDR2 ANQGSEA. Trimming removed 3 bases from V and 3 bases from J, with 19 bases in between. The CDR3 sequence is 16 residues long. Written as DNA, the CDR3 is TGCAGCGTTGAGGGGCGGGCAGGGGTTTTGACAGATACGCAGTATTTT. The encoded protein is CSVEGRAGVLTDTQYF.

This rearrangement joins TRBV19 to TRBJ1-2, with no clear D. The V and J ends lost 5 bases and 4 bases respectively, with 5 bases between them. CDR1 LNHDA and CDR2 SQIVND come from the germline V gene (reference sequence). The CDR3 loop spans 11 amino acids. The CDR3 is CASSPSYGYTF. CDR3 sequence (DNA): TGTGCCAGTAGTCCCAGCTATGGCTACACCTTC.

The V and J genes are TRBV12-3 or TRBV12-4 and TRBJ1-4; TRBD1 matches 8 bases. The J segment lost 14 bases and the V segment lost 6 bases, leaving 8 bases of the junction unmatched. CDR3 length equals 12 residues. The CDR3 sequence: CASSHPGGELFF. The CDR3 region has the DNA TGTGCCAGCAGCCATCCAGGGGGCGAGCTGTTTTTT.

CDR3 sequence (DNA): TGTGCCAGCAGCCCGGGACAGGGAGAAATTCGCTCTGGAAACACCATATATTTT. It yields the protein CASSPGQGEIRSGNTIYF. The gene calls are TRBV7-9 and TRBJ1-3; TRBD1 aligns across 9 bases. V was clipped by 5 bases and J by 0 bases; unmatched bases: 11. CDR1 SEHNR and CDR2 FQNEAQ come from the germline V gene (reference sequence). The CDR3 totals 18 residues.

The V call is TRBV5-6, the J call TRBJ2-7; 7 positions match TRBD1. This CDR3 is built from 14 residues. The trim removed 0 bases at V and 3 bases at J, leaving 3 bases unmatched. Germline V gene sequence: CDR1 SGHDT, CDR2 YYEEEE. CDR3 nucleotides: TGTGCCAGCAGCTTGGGGGACAGTAACTACGAGCAGTACTTC. It yields the protein CASSLGDSNYEQYF.

The chain employs TRBV10-1 and TRBJ1-4; 8 positions agree with TRBD1. Looked up from germline, CDR1 is WNHNN and CDR2 is SYGVQD (reference sequence). The CDR3 covers 17 residues. V was clipped by 2 bases and J by 6 bases; unmatched bases: 11. CDR3 nucleotides: TGCGCCAGCAGTGAGCCGAGGGGCAGGGGGCGCCATGAAAAACTGTTTTTT. Encoded protein: CASSEPRGRGRHEKLFF.

The V call is TRBV12-3 or TRBV12-4, the J call TRBJ1-2; weak D call: TRBD1 (5 bases). V lost 5 bases to trimming and J lost 12 bases, with 13 bases between them. The CDR3 loop spans 11 amino acids. The CDR3 region has the DNA TGTGCCAGCAGTCCCGACCGGGGGGACACCTTC. Translated, it gives CASSPDRGDTF.

This chain's CDR3 is CASSLGGDSYNEQFF. The CDR3 DNA sequence: TGCGCCAGCAGCTTGGGAGGTGATTCCTACAATGAGCAGTTCTTC. The chain links TRBV5-1 to TRBJ2-1; D is uncertain. The ends were cut back, 0 bases at V and 1 base at J, with 8 bases in the middle. Germline assignment: CDR1 SGHRS and CDR2 YFSETQ. The CDR3 has 15 residues.

This chain joins TRBV29-1 and TRBJ2-5, with 9 bases aligning to TRBD2. V shed 5 bases and J 2 bases; nucleotides not matched to a gene: 9. The CDR3 contains 15 residues. Germline V gene data show CDR1 as SQVTM and CDR2 as ANQGSEA. The DNA for the CDR3 is TGCAGCGTTATCTCCCCTAGCGGGGCGCAAGAGACCCAGTACTTC. Translated: CSVISPSGAQETQYF.

The J gene is TRBJ1-1, the V gene TRBV5-5; no clear D gene. CDR3 length equals 13 residues. V lost 4 bases and J 2 bases, leaving 9 bases between the germline ends. Germline V gives CDR1 SGHKS, CDR2 YYEKEE (reference sequence). CDR3 sequence: CASSEGANTEAFF. The DNA for the CDR3 is TGTGCCAGCAGCGAGGGAGCAAACACTGAAGCTTTCTTT.

The chain is built from TRBV9 and TRBJ1-6; unclear D gene. Germline lookup yields CDR1 SGDLS and CDR2 YYNGEE. CDR3 length equals 17 residues. V lost 4 bases and J lost 0, with 14 bases in between. As DNA, the CDR3 is TGTGCCAGCAGCCCCAGAGACATTGCCTCCTATAATTCACCCCTCCACTTT. Amino acid sequence: CASSPRDIASYNSPLHF.

The V gene is TRBV18, the J gene TRBJ2-7; 11 bases agree with TRBD1. The V and J ends lost 4 bases and 3 bases, in that order; junction bases with no gene match: 2. This CDR3 is built from 14 residues. Germline values: CDR1 KGHSH, CDR2 LQKENI. CDR3 amino acids: CASSRTGGNYEQYF. The CDR3 DNA reads as TGTGCCAGCTCACGGACAGGGGGCAACTACGAGCAGTACTTC. Based on the CDR3 plus reference TRBV18 and TRBJ2-7, the full variable domain is NAGVMQNPRHLVRRRGQEARLRCSPMKGHSHVYWYRQLPEEGLKFMVYLQKENIIDESGMPKERFSAEFPKEGPSILRIQQVVRGDSAAYFCASSRTGGNYEQYFGPGTRLTVT.

This clone was recorded once. The genes are TRBV12-3 or TRBV12-4 and TRBJ1-3; D perhaps matches TRBD1 (6 bases). The CDR3 is made up of 13 amino acids. The V gene lost 7 bases and the J gene lost 3 bases, with 10 bases spanning the gap. CDR3 in DNA: TGTGCCAGCACTACAGGGTTTGGAAACACCATATATTTT. Residues: CASTTGFGNTIYF.

The chain joins TRBV6-2 or TRBV6-3 to TRBJ1-1, with 10 bases aligning to TRBD1. The CDR3 loop spans 13 amino acids. J gave up 9 bases and V 2 bases, and 3 bases lay outside the gene matches. Per the germline V gene, CDR1 is MNHEY and CDR2 is SVGEGT. Here the CDR3 DNA reads TGTGCCAGCAGTTACGAGACAGGGGGCAAAGCTTTCTTT. Translated: CASSYETGGKAFF.

V is TRBV19 and J is TRBJ1-4; 7 nucleotides align to TRBD1. CDR3 length: 13 residues. The ends lost 4 bases at V and 8 bases at J; junction bases unmatched: 4. The germline gives CDR1 LNHDA, CDR2 SQIVND (reference sequence). DNA for the CDR3: TGTGCCAGTAGTACGACAGGGATGGAAAAACTGTTTTTT. Its protein is CASSTTGMEKLFF.

This clone has just a few counts. The J gene is TRBJ1-5, the V gene TRBV10-3; weak D call: TRBD1 (5 bases). The CDR3 is 14 residues long. V was shortened by 3 bases and J by 9 bases, with 15 bases between the two germline ends. The germline V gene has CDR1 ENHRY and CDR2 SYGVKD. This CDR3 reads CAISDPGRDSPQHF. The CDR3 DNA is TGTGCCATCAGTGACCCGGGCCGGGACTCGCCCCAGCATTTT.

The chain couples TRBV18 to TRBJ1-3; D perhaps matches TRBD1 (6 bases). V lost 2 bases, J lost 0 bases, and 14 bases lay in between. This CDR3 comprises 17 residues. Germline V gives CDR1 KGHSH, CDR2 LQKENI. The CDR3 region is CASSPGQNSVSGNTIYF. In DNA, the CDR3 is TGTGCCAGCTCACCAGGACAGAACTCTGTCTCTGGAAACACCATATATTTT.

The J gene is TRBJ1-1, the V gene TRBV4-1; 7 nucleotides line up with TRBD1. Germline CDR1 reads MGHRA; CDR2 reads YSYEKL. The CDR3 covers 15 residues. V was pared by 0 bases and J by 11 bases, with 12 bases of the junction left unmatched. The chain's CDR3 is CASSQDRQGPRRAFF. Here the CDR3 DNA reads TGCGCCAGCAGCCAAGATAGACAGGGCCCGCGGCGGGCTTTCTTT.